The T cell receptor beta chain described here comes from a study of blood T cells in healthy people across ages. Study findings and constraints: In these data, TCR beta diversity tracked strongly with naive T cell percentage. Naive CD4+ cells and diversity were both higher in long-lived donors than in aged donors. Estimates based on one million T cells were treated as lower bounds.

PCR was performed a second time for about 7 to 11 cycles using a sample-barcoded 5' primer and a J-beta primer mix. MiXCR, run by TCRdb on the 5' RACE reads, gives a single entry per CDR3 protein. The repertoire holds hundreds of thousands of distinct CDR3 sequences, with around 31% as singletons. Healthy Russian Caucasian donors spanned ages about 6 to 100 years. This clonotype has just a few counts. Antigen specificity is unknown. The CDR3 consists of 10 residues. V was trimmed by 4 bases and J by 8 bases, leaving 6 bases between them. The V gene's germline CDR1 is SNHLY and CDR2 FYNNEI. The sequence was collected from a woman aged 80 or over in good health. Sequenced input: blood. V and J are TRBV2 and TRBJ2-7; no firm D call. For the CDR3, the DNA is TGTGCCAGCAGTGTTGGGAAGCAGTACTTC. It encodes CASSVGKQYF.